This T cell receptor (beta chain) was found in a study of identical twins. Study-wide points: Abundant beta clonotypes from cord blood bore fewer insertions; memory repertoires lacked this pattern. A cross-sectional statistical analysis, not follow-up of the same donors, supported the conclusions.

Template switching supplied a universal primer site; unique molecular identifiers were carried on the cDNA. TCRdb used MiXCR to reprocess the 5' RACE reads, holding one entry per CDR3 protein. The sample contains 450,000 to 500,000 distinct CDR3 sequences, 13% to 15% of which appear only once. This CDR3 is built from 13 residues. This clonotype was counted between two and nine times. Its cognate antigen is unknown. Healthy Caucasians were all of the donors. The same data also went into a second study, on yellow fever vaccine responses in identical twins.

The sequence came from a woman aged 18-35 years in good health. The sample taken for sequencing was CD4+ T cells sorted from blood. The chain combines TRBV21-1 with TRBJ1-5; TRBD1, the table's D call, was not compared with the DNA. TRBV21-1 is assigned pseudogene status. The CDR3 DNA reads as TGTGCCAGCAGCAAACGGGAAAATCAGCCCCAGCATTTT. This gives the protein CASSKRENQPQHF.